This T cell receptor (beta chain) stems from a study of Ad26.COV2.S vaccination and SARS-CoV-2 variants. In the study overall: It was the COV1001 Ad26.COV2.S trial arm that included the donor. The study gave Ad26.COV2.S intramuscularly, once or twice 56 days apart.

This clone was seen only a few times. The antigen remains undetermined. Produced via immunoSEQ multiplex PCR; TCRdb's table is partial and in-frame only. The sample lists 350,000 to 500,000 clones, roughly 87% occurring once. Treatment reported: roughly 19 received Ad26.COV2.S at low or high dose, single or two shots; about five received placebo; per-sample allocation not given. Sampling occurred on day 63 after the first vaccine or placebo injection. The V gene lost 4 bases and the J gene lost 8 bases, with 21 bases spanning the gap. The germline gives CDR1 SGHRS, CDR2 YFSETQ. The length of the CDR3 is 15 residues. The study, taken as a whole, reports: Breadth measured for non-spike TCRs was similar across vaccine and placebo recipients. The placebo group had lower spike-specific TCR breadth than the vaccine recipients did.

The source is a person between 18 and 59 years old who received the Ad26.COV2.S COVID-19 vaccine or a placebo. The material was peripheral blood, obtained in a trial of Ad26.COV2.S vaccine versus placebo. This chain joins TRBV5-1 and TRBJ1-2, with a tentative D call TRBD1 (6 bases). CDR3 region: CASSLSRGDVEGYTF. CDR3 in DNA: TGCGCCAGCAGCCTATCTAGGGGGGACGTGGAGGGCTACACCTTC.